This T cell receptor beta chain emerged from a study of cytomegalovirus exposure and HLA in healthy donors. V was shortened by 4 bases and J by 0 bases, with 9 bases between the two germline ends. The CDR3 sequence is 15 residues long. Germline values: CDR1 MGHRA, CDR2 YSYEKL. This clone occurred once. Primers for the PCR totalled 60 Vbeta and 13 Jbeta. Profiled with immunoSEQ multiplex PCR; TCRdb holds only in-frame clones, not every one. Counted here are fewer than 250,000 clones, roughly four fifths occurring once; the ten biggest clones make up 9.5% to 13%. The sequence derives from a woman aged 45-65 years in good health and CMV-seropositive. The chain uses TRBV4-1 and TRBJ1-4; D is unclear. Sequencing used PBMCs. CDR3 DNA sequence: TGCGCCAGCAGCCTGCGGTGGGCAACTAATGAAAAACTGTTTTTT. As protein: CASSLRWATNEKLFF.